This entry lists 14 T cell receptor beta chains sequenced from one sample in a study of CD8+ T cells in alopecia areata. Reverse transcription of extracted RNA yielded cDNA, which provided the sequencing template. Profiling relied on immunoSEQ multiplex PCR, and the TCRdb table lists in-frame clones only, not all of them. The table has 150,000 to 200,000 clones, under 80% seen once; the top ten hold roughly 1.3%. The treatment was: oral pan-JAK inhibitor, 5-10 mg twice daily. The sample here was CD4+ T cells sorted from blood, taken at week 49, from a patient treated with tofacitinib. All receptors come from a human donor with alopecia areata.

This chain joins TRBV11-2 and TRBJ1-6; 7 nucleotides line up with TRBD1. The CDR3 is 14 amino acids. The germline gives CDR1 SGHAT, CDR2 FQNNGV. Germline trimming cut 4 bases from V and 9 bases from J; bases unmatched to any gene: 6. The CDR3 nucleotides read TGTGCCAGCAGCTCGTCCGACAGGGTTTCACCCCTCCACTTT. Residues: CASSSSDRVSPLHF.

V usage is TRBV5-6 and J usage is TRBJ2-7; D is unclear. The CDR3 spans 17 residues. Germline V gene lookup returns CDR1 SGHDT and CDR2 YYEEEE. Trimming removed 0 bases from V and 0 bases from J, with 16 bases in between. Here the CDR3 DNA reads TGTGCCAGCAGCTTGGTTGGCATCAATGGGCCCTCCTACGAGCAGTACTTC. Translation gives CASSLVGINGPSYEQYF.

The J gene is TRBJ2-5, the V gene TRBV4-1, with a weak D call TRBD2 (5 bases). This CDR3 region has 14 residues. With 1 base removed from V and 1 base from J, the gap between germline ends came to 7 bases. CDR1 is MGHRA, CDR2 YSYEKL, per germline. CDR3 sequence (DNA): TGCGCCAGCAGCCAAGGAGCGGCCCAAGAGACCCAGTACTTC. Residues: CASSQGAAQETQYF.

The chain uses TRBV14 and TRBJ2-7; D call uncertain. The germline V gene encodes CDR1 SGHDN and CDR2 FVKESK. The CDR3 is 15 amino acids. V dropped 1 base and J dropped 2 bases, with 12 bases sitting between them. This chain's CDR3 is CASSQVVHGTYEQYF. In DNA, the CDR3 is TGTGCCAGCAGCCAAGTGGTGCATGGGACCTACGAGCAGTACTTC.

This chain joins TRBV30 and TRBJ2-2; D not certain. Per the germline V gene, CDR1 is GTSNPN and CDR2 is SVGIG (reference sequence). This CDR3 has 10 amino acids. V shed 2 bases and J shed 7 bases, with 2 bases lying between them. CDR3 amino acids: CAWSYGELFF. CDR3 DNA: TGTGCCTGGAGTTACGGGGAGCTGTTTTTT.

This clone showed up many times. V gene TRBV11-2 combines with J gene TRBJ2-2; D is ambiguous. This CDR3 spans 13 amino acids. V was trimmed by 4 bases and J by 6 bases, leaving 9 bases between them. The germline gives CDR1 SGHAT, CDR2 FQNNGV. CDR3 amino acids: CASSSGRSGELFF. Written as DNA, the CDR3 is TGTGCCAGCAGCTCAGGCAGATCCGGGGAGCTGTTTTTT.

The count of this clone is one. The rearrangement joins TRBV20-1 to TRBJ2-7, with unresolved D. The V end lost 5 bases, the J end lost 6 bases, and 8 bases lay between the germline ends. Germline loops: CDR1 DFQATT, CDR2 SNEGSKA (reference sequence). CDR3 size: 10 residues. This CDR3 is CSAAKVEQYF. The CDR3 DNA reads TGCAGTGCTGCCAAGGTCGAGCAGTACTTC.

The chain is built from TRBV2 and TRBJ2-1; D is possibly TRBD1 (6 bases). V was pared by 6 bases and J by 9 bases, with 21 bases between. The CDR3 spans 15 residues. Germline loops: CDR1 SNHLY, CDR2 FYNNEI. The DNA for the CDR3 is TGTGCCAGCAGGGATAACAGGGACCGTGCGAGTGAGCAGTTCTTC. Amino acids: CASRDNRDRASEQFF.

V and J are TRBV19 and TRBJ1-5; 10 bases fit TRBD1. V lost 4 bases to trimming and J lost 0 bases; unmatched junction nucleotides: 3. Germline lookup yields CDR1 LNHDA and CDR2 SQIVND (reference sequence). The CDR3 has 16 amino acids. In nucleotides, the CDR3 is TGTGCCAGTAGTACGACAGGGGGCTATAGCAATCAGCCCCAGCATTTT. Its translation: CASSTTGGYSNQPQHF.

As to this clone: Different DNA sequences within this sample yield the same CDR3. V gene TRBV29-1 combines with J gene TRBJ2-3, with D maybe TRBD2 (7 bases). Trimming pared 4 bases from V and 1 base from J, leaving 12 bases between. Germline CDR1 is SQVTM and CDR2 is ANQGSEA. CDR3 length: 14 amino acids. The CDR3 here is CSVVVRGRTDTQYF. CDR3 DNA sequence: TGCAGCGTTGTTGTGCGGGGGCGCACAGATACGCAGTATTTT.

This clone came up once. The chain links TRBV14 to TRBJ2-7; TRBD2 is a possible D gene (7 bases). Deletions cut 3 bases from V and 8 bases from J, with 17 bases between. Germline lookup yields CDR1 SGHDN and CDR2 FVKESK. The CDR3 contains 14 residues. The CDR3 DNA reads as TGTGCCAGCAGCCACGGCGCGGGGGCCCGTCAGCAGTACTTC. This sequence encodes CASSHGAGARQQYF.

The V gene is TRBV5-6, the J gene TRBJ1-1, with TRBD1 identical over 8 bases. The CDR3 covers 15 residues. J lost 5 bases, V lost 3 bases, and 9 bases had no gene match. Germline CDR1 reads SGHDT; CDR2 reads YYEEEE. The CDR3 loop is CASSSDRDGFTEAFF. For the CDR3, the DNA is TGTGCCAGCAGCTCGGACAGGGATGGATTTACTGAAGCTTTCTTT.

V gene TRBV25-1 combines with J gene TRBJ1-2; D ambiguous. The germline gives CDR1 MGHDK, CDR2 SYGVNS. The CDR3 is 13 residues long. The V gene lost 6 bases and the J gene lost 2 bases, with 10 bases spanning the gap. The CDR3 DNA sequence: TGTGCCAGCAGGCCCTCGAGGAACTATGGCTACACCTTC. Amino acid sequence: CASRPSRNYGYTF.

This chain uses TRBV6-4 with TRBJ2-1; D may be TRBD2 (5 bases). V lost 8 bases, J lost 6 bases, and 17 bases lay in between. This CDR3 has 14 amino acids. The germline V gene encodes CDR1 MRHNA and CDR2 SNTAGT. The chain's CDR3 is CASSNGVRSNEQFF. For the CDR3, the DNA is TGTGCCAGCTCGAACGGGGTGAGGTCCAATGAGCAGTTCTTC.